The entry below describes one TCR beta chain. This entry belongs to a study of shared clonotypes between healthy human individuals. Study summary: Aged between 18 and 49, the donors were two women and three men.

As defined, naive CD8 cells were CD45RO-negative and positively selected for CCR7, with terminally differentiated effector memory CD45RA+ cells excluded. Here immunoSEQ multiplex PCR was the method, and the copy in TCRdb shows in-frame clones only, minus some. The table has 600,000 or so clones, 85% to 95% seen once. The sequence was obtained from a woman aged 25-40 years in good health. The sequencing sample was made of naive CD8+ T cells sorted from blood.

The CDR3 here is CASSVGRGEQSEQYF. Written as DNA, the CDR3 is TGTGCCAGCAGCGTAGGGAGGGGAGAGCAATCCGAGCAGTACTTC. V is TRBV9 and J is TRBJ2-7; D perhaps matches TRBD2 (6 bases). There are 15 residues in the CDR3. Germline loops: CDR1 SGDLS, CDR2 YYNGEE. V lost 0 bases and J 6 bases, leaving 16 bases between the germline ends.